This is a list of T cell receptor beta chains from one sample in a study. TCRdb reprocessed the RT-PCR reads with MiXCR, giving one entry per CDR3 protein. The table has about 700,000 distinct CDR3 sequences, 12% to 15% seen once. Specimen: memory CD4+ T cells from blood. The source is a female donor in good health, serving as a healthy control. CDR3s include the opening cysteine and the closing phenylalanine or tryptophan. The D gene is left open where the match is weak. Clone size appears in some rows only: once, few, many, or a class for an expanded clone.

D | J | V | size | CDR3 | DNA
- | TRBJ2-7 | TRBV2 | once | CASRGQYEKYF | TGTGCCAGCAGAGGACAGTACGAGAAGTACTTC
TRBD2 | TRBJ2-1 | TRBV6-1 | many | CASSEIAGTGNEQFF | TGTGCCAGCAGTGAAATAGCGGGAACGGGAAATGAGCAGTTCTTC
TRBD1 | TRBJ2-1 | TRBV10-3 | - | CAADRGGSYNEQFF | TGTGCCGCGGACAGGGGAGGTTCCTACAATGAGCAGTTCTTC
- | TRBJ1-1 | TRBV27 | many | CASSSGSGRTEAFF | TGTGCCAGCAGCTCGGGGTCAGGGCGCACTGAAGCTTTCTTT
- | TRBJ1-1 | TRBV10-3 | many | CAIKKGKDTEAFF | TGTGCCATCAAGAAGGGTAAGGACACTGAAGCTTTCTTT
- | TRBJ2-3 | TRBV5-4 | few | CASSTVLGGPDTQYF | TGTGCCAGCAGCACCGTCCTGGGAGGCCCAGATACGCAGTATTTT
- | TRBJ1-1 | TRBV7-8 | many | CASSSRFAGTEAFF | TGTGCCAGCAGCTCCCGGTTCGCGGGGACTGAAGCTTTCTTT
TRBD1 | TRBJ1-2 | TRBV18 | - | CASSPSPGQGNYGYTF | TGTGCCAGCTCACCCTCCCCGGGACAGGGAAACTATGGCTACACCTTC
TRBD2 | TRBJ2-7 | TRBV18 | - | CASSSGTSGEQYF | TGTGCCAGCTCATCCGGGACTAGCGGCGAGCAGTACTTC
- | TRBJ1-1 | TRBV6-1 | - | CASSIQDQGRTEAFF | TGTGCCAGCAGCATCCAAGACCAGGGGAGGACTGAAGCTTTCTTT
TRBD1 | TRBJ2-5 | TRBV6-1 | many | CASSGQGQTQYF | TGTGCCAGCAGCGGACAGGGTCAGACCCAGTACTTC
- | TRBJ2-1 | TRBV20-1 | - | CSVKGGSRNEQFF | TGCAGTGTAAAGGGGGGCAGTAGAAATGAGCAGTTCTTC
- | TRBJ2-3 | TRBV20-1 | - | CSARDTSRGDADTQYF | TGCAGTGCTAGAGACACTAGCAGGGGAGATGCAGATACGCAGTATTTT
TRBD1 | TRBJ1-2 | TRBV3-1 | few | CASSYRGGGGGYTF | TGTGCCAGCAGCTACAGGGGCGGCGGTGGTGGCTACACCTTC
TRBD1 | TRBJ1-3 | TRBV28 | few | CASSLQGGWGNTIYF | TGTGCCAGCAGTTTACAAGGGGGCTGGGGAAACACCATATATTTT
- | TRBJ2-7 | TRBV7-6 | many | CASSLNAASYEQYF | TGTGCCAGCAGCTTAAATGCAGCCTCCTACGAGCAGTACTTC
TRBD2 | TRBJ2-3 | TRBV24-1 | many | CATSDPAGEYTQYF | TGTGCCACCAGTGACCCTGCGGGGGAATATACGCAGTATTTT
- | TRBJ1-1 | TRBV20-1 | many | CSALMGGNVNTEAFF | TGCAGTGCCCTCATGGGGGGGAATGTGAACACTGAAGCTTTCTTT
- | TRBJ1-1 | TRBV7-2 | - | CASSLVLRTGAEAFF | TGTGCCAGCAGCTTAGTCCTACGGACCGGCGCTGAAGCTTTCTTT
TRBD1 | TRBJ2-7 | TRBV7-9 | - | CASTTGDSYEQYF | TGTGCCAGCACGACAGGGGATTCCTACGAGCAGTACTTC
TRBD2 | TRBJ2-5 | TRBV27 | - | CASSLASGRVLVETQYF | TGTGCCAGCAGTTTAGCTAGCGGGAGAGTTCTGGTAGAGACCCAGTACTTC
- | TRBJ2-2 | TRBV20-1 | few | CSARDRESHTGELFF | TGCAGTGCTAGAGATCGCGAGAGCCACACCGGGGAGCTGTTTTTT
TRBD2 | TRBJ2-7 | TRBV18 | - | CASSPPSNEAGGLEQYF | TGTGCCAGCTCACCACCGAGTAACGAAGCGGGAGGGCTCGAGCAGTACTTC
- | TRBJ2-5 | TRBV4-2 | - | CASSQGWSAQETQYF | TGTGCCAGCAGCCAAGGGTGGAGCGCACAAGAGACCCAGTACTTC
TRBD2 | TRBJ2-5 | TRBV20-1 | many | CSARDGGRARETQYF | TGCAGTGCTAGAGATGGCGGGAGGGCCCGCGAGACCCAGTACTTC
- | TRBJ1-1 | TRBV6-1 | few | CASTEDRTNTEAFF | TGTGCCAGCACTGAAGACAGAACGAACACTGAAGCTTTCTTT
- | TRBJ2-7 | TRBV4-2 | few | CASSQEIGVGEQYF | TGTGCCAGCAGCCAAGAAATTGGGGTAGGCGAGCAGTACTTC
- | TRBJ1-2 | TRBV20-1 | - | CSARDPRGWVGYTF | TGCAGTGCTAGAGACCCGCGCGGGTGGGTTGGCTACACCTTC
TRBD2 | TRBJ2-3 | TRBV6-1 | - | CASSDPGTSGGAGRDTQYF | TGTGCCAGCAGTGACCCCGGGACTAGCGGGGGGGCCGGAAGAGATACGCAGTATTTT
TRBD2 | TRBJ2-1 | TRBV3-1 | few | CASSQRFGLAGGPNEQFF | TGTGCCAGCAGCCAACGTTTCGGACTAGCGGGAGGGCCGAATGAGCAGTTCTTC
TRBD2 | TRBJ2-1 | TRBV9 | - | CASSPRTSGGENEQFF | TGTGCCAGCAGCCCCCGTACTAGCGGGGGGGAAAATGAGCAGTTCTTC
- | TRBJ2-5 | TRBV20-1 | many | CSASMDIETQYF | TGCAGTGCTAGCATGGACATAGAGACCCAGTACTTC